The rows below give T cell receptor beta chains drawn from one sample of a study of T cell responses to AZD1222 COVID-19 vaccine. The assay was immunoSEQ multiplex PCR, and TCRdb's table has in-frame clones only and misses some. The sample has some 120,000 clones; about 90% are singletons. The sample here was peripheral blood, taken on day 0 of MenACWY control vaccination. The receptors were sampled from an adult in good health. CDR3s leave out the opening cysteine and the closing phenylalanine or tryptophan.

13	TRBJ2-1	TRBV28	ASSLFGDFYNEQF
14	TRBJ2-7	TRBV6-5	ASSYNQGVIIYEQY
13	TRBJ1-6	TRBV6-2/TRBV6-3	ASSSGQGDNSPLH
13	TRBJ2-7	TRBV7-7	ASSLATGGAYEQY
11	TRBJ1-6	TRBV27	ASKDRGFSPLH
13	TRBJ2-2	TRBV6-1	ASSESEGPGGELF
13	TRBJ2-7	TRBV6-5	ASRKTGLGPLEQY
11	TRBJ1-5	TRBV28	ASQTGNNQPQH
13	TRBJ2-5	TRBV9	ASSVVPSGQETQY
19	TRBJ2-3	TRBV10-2	ASRGATGLAGGPPSTDTQY
11	TRBJ1-3	TRBV6-2/TRBV6-3	ASSFVGGNTIY
13	TRBJ2-1	TRBV20-1	SASAGGGSYNEQF
13	TRBJ2-3	TRBV5-5	ASSFGVQGYDTQY
13	TRBJ2-5	TRBV6-2/TRBV6-3	ASSSLQGRGWTQY
16	TRBJ2-3	TRBV9	ASSVASGGALRTDTQY
14	TRBJ2-5	TRBV19	ASSSVAGGSQETQY
12	TRBJ1-1	TRBV7-8	ASSNGGGGTEAF
16	TRBJ1-5	TRBV21-1	ASWVLTGGNLSNQPQH
9	TRBJ1-2	TRBV3-1/TRBV3-2	AVRSNYGYT
14	TRBJ2-2	TRBV19	ASSGQNWRNTGELF
12	TRBJ2-1	TRBV2	ASKGQGSHNEQF
13	TRBJ1-4	TRBV7-2	ASSLLGQGGEKLF
13	TRBJ2-3	TRBV5-4	ASSFRQGGTDTQY
12	TRBJ2-1	TRBV12-5	ASGLATGTYEQF
12	TRBJ1-2	TRBV29-1	SVDVSVDHYGYT
14	TRBJ1-1	TRBV7-9	ASSPSKQGTNTEAF
12	TRBJ1-6	TRBV2	ASRGTGYHSPLH
14	TRBJ1-5	TRBV19	ASRESGTVSNQPQH
10	TRBJ1-1	TRBV13	ASSLVHLEAF
15	TRBJ1-6	TRBV7-9	ASSSPRDRLGNSPLH
12	TRBJ1-2	TRBV4-3	ASSQDLGPYGYT
11	TRBJ1-3	TRBV5-4	ASHYLSGNTIY
14	TRBJ1-3	TRBV11-2	ASSLSMGIAGNTIY
9	TRBJ1-2	TRBV27	ASGVRGGYT
15	TRBJ2-1	TRBV29-1	SSSLPLGTGNYNEQF
14	TRBJ2-5	TRBV7-7	ASSLGSGGPLETQY
12	TRBJ2-1	TRBV3-1/TRBV3-2	ASSQVAIRNEQF
14	TRBJ2-2	TRBV7-2	ASSFSTSGGAGELF
14	TRBJ1-4	TRBV5-1	ASSLETTLAHEKLF
11	TRBJ1-2	TRBV4-1	ASSQVRTEGYT
10	TRBJ2-3	TRBV2	ASSPDRRREY
12	TRBJ2-1	TRBV5-4	ASSLRAGYNEQF
12	TRBJ1-5	TRBV20-1	SASRPQGAQPQH
14	TRBJ2-7	TRBV2	ASSESGGTVTYEQY
15	TRBJ2-1	TRBV4-1	ASSQEKSLAGGGEQF